Listed below are T cell receptor beta chains from one sample, sequenced in a study of T cell changes during pregnancy in multiple sclerosis. Only in-frame clones appear in the TCRdb table, and some are missing; sequencing was by immunoSEQ multiplex PCR. Here the sample spans some 54,000 clones, around 94% being singletons. Sequences were derived from CD8+ T cells from peripheral blood mononuclear cells, sampled in the third trimester of pregnancy. Every receptor here comes from a female donor with multiple sclerosis, enrolled in a pregnancy study. Both conserved end residues are part of each CDR3. Each record gives: D gene, J gene, V gene, clone size, CDR3 DNA, CDR3 protein. D genes are given only for firm matches. The size field is filled for only some rows; it gives once, few, many or a size class.

TRBD2,TRBJ2-3,TRBV10-3,-,TGTGCCGTACCGGGACTAGCGCCAGATACGCAGTATTTT,CAVPGLAPDTQYF
-,TRBJ1-1,TRBV5-5,-,TGTGCCAGCAGCTTGGGAGCAGGGTTGACTGAAGCTTTCTTT,CASSLGAGLTEAFF
-,TRBJ1-2,TRBV6-5,-,TGTGCCAGCAGTTGGGGGACTGCCGATGGCTACACCTTC,CASSWGTADGYTF
TRBD2,TRBJ2-1,TRBV6-6,-,TGTGCCAGCAGTTACGGGGAGGGGCAGTTCTTC,CASSYGEGQFF
TRBD1,TRBJ2-2,TRBV5-1,-,TGCGCCAGCAGCGATGACAGGGCCACCGGGGAGCTGTTTTTT,CASSDDRATGELFF
TRBD1,TRBJ1-2,TRBV30,-,TGTGCCTGGAGTGCTACCCCACGCAGGGACAGGGGGCGGTATGGCTACACCTTC,CAWSATPRRDRGRYGYTF
TRBD2,TRBJ2-7,TRBV29-1,-,TGCAGCGTCTCGGGACTAGCGGCTACTAGCTCCTACGAGCAGTACTTC,CSVSGLAATSSYEQYF
TRBD2,TRBJ2-7,TRBV7-8,-,TGTGCCAGCAGCTTAGGACTAGCGGGCTACGAGCAGTACTTC,CASSLGLAGYEQYF
-,TRBJ2-3,TRBV18,-,TGTGCCAGCTCACCGACGTTCTGGCAGGCTGAAACTAGCACAGATACGCAGTATTTT,CASSPTFWQAETSTDTQYF
TRBD1,TRBJ2-1,TRBV9,-,TGTGCCAGCAGCCCCCAAGGGGGCGGGTGCCCCCACAATGAGCAGTTCTTC,CASSPQGGGCPHNEQFF
-,TRBJ2-3,TRBV28,-,TGTGCCAGCAGTTTGGAGGGTCCAGTACTAGGCACAGATACGCAGTATTTT,CASSLEGPVLGTDTQYF
TRBD1,TRBJ2-7,TRBV5-1,-,TGCGCCAGCAGCACCGGGACAGGAGCCTCCTACGAGCAGTACTTC,CASSTGTGASYEQYF
-,TRBJ2-7,TRBV11-2,once,TGTGCCAGCAGCTTAGATTCTGGCAGGGGGGCTTACGAGCAGTACTTC,CASSLDSGRGAYEQYF
TRBD1,TRBJ1-1,TRBV19,-,TGTGCCAGTAGGGGACAGATGGACACTGAAGCTTTCTTT,CASRGQMDTEAFF
-,TRBJ1-1,TRBV9,-,TGTGCCAGCAGTACTGGGGGGGGGACTGAAGCTTTCTTT,CASSTGGGTEAFF
-,TRBJ1-5,TRBV2,-,TGTGCCAGCAGTGGCGATAGCAATCAGCCCCAGCATTTT,CASSGDSNQPQHF
-,TRBJ2-2,TRBV5-4,-,TGTGCCAGCAGCCCTAGTAGCGGCACCGGGGAGCTGTTTTTT,CASSPSSGTGELFF
TRBD1,TRBJ2-2,TRBV5-5,-,TGTGCCAGCAGCTTCGAGGTGGACAGGGTGTATACCGGGGAGCTGTTTTTT,CASSFEVDRVYTGELFF
-,TRBJ1-1,TRBV5-1,-,TGCGCCAGCAGCTTTAAGGGGACAAGAGCTTTCTTT,CASSFKGTRAFF
-,TRBJ2-7,TRBV10-1,-,TGCGCCAGCAGTGGAGGGCCGTCCTACGAGCAGTACTTC,CASSGGPSYEQYF
TRBD1,TRBJ2-2,TRBV6-1,-,TGTGCCAGCAGCTTAAGGACAGGGGGGACCGGGGAGCTGTTTTTT,CASSLRTGGTGELFF
TRBD2,TRBJ2-7,TRBV7-9,-,TGTGCCAGCAGCCCCCCCTTCTCAAGCGGGAGCTCCTACGAGCAGTACTTC,CASSPPFSSGSSYEQYF
-,TRBJ1-1,TRBV5-4,-,TGTGCCAGCAGCTTGGCCTCCGGGGGGCGATTCACTGAAGCTTTCTTT,CASSLASGGRFTEAFF
TRBD1,TRBJ2-2,TRBV28,-,TGTGCCAGCAGTTTATGGGCACAGGGGGAAACCGGGGAGCTGTTTTTT,CASSLWAQGETGELFF